The 27 T cell receptor beta chains below come from one sample, sequenced in a study of blood T cell repertoires in COVID-19. Sequenced by immunoSEQ multiplex PCR; TCRdb stores in-frame clones only, minus some. The sample comprises 380,000 or so clones, 70% to 90% of which are singletons, and around 1.3% rests with the top ten. The sample was peripheral blood. These TCRs come from a man aged 40-49 years with acute or convalescent COVID-19.

The chain is built from TRBV27 and TRBJ2-1; D is uncertain. Germline V lookup: CDR1 MNHEY, CDR2 SMNVEV (reference sequence). V was trimmed by 2 bases and J by 8 bases, leaving 16 bases between them. The CDR3 contains 15 residues. The CDR3 sequence: CASSLATTTVDEQFF. Here the CDR3 DNA reads TGTGCCAGCAGTTTAGCCACTACCACGGTCGATGAGCAGTTCTTC.

The chain couples TRBV5-1 to TRBJ1-4, with D tentatively TRBD1 (5 bases). Between the trimmed V and J ends, which lost 0 bases and 4 bases, there was a span of 13 bases. Germline CDR1 is SGHRS and CDR2 is YFSETQ. The CDR3 has 16 amino acids. In DNA, the CDR3 is TGCGCCAGCAGCTTGGAGACAGCGCGGCTTAATGAAAAACTGTTTTTT. Its protein product is CASSLETARLNEKLFF.

CDR3 amino acids: CAISKQGDQPQHF. The CDR3 DNA follows: TGTGCCATCAGCAAACAGGGGGATCAGCCCCAGCATTTT. The chain links TRBV10-3 to TRBJ1-5; TRBD1 matches at 8 bases. Germline trimming cut 6 bases from V and 5 bases from J; bases unmatched to any gene: 3. Germline CDR1 and CDR2: ENHRY and SYGVKD. The CDR3 totals 13 residues.

This sequence joins TRBV5-1 and TRBJ1-1; D is uncertain. Germline V gene data show CDR1 as SGHRS and CDR2 as YFSETQ. V was shortened by 2 bases and J by 1 base, with 15 bases between the two germline ends. There are 16 residues in the CDR3. Here the CDR3 reads CASSFSQAGWNTEAFF. The CDR3 nucleotides read TGCGCCAGCAGCTTCTCCCAAGCGGGGTGGAACACTGAAGCTTTCTTT.

This rearrangement joins TRBV2 to TRBJ2-2, with D perhaps matching TRBD1 (7 bases). The CDR3 loop spans 15 amino acids. V was shortened by 6 bases and J by 5 bases, with 16 bases between the two germline ends. Germline-derived CDR1 and CDR2 are SNHLY and FYNNEI. The CDR3 loop reads CASRGRTGGTGELFF. As DNA, the CDR3 is TGTGCCAGCAGGGGCAGGACAGGAGGGACCGGGGAGCTGTTTTTT.

The chain has TRBV5-5 and TRBJ1-2; no reliable D call. The length of the CDR3 is 12 residues. The germline V gene has CDR1 SGHKS and CDR2 YYEKEE (reference sequence). V was pared by 5 bases and J by 3 bases, with 8 bases between. The CDR3 DNA sequence: TGTGCCAGCAGTCCCGACTACTATGGCTACACCTTC. Translating gives CASSPDYYGYTF.

This rearrangement joins TRBV6-5 to TRBJ2-3; D gene ambiguous. The CDR3 is made up of 15 amino acids. Trimming left V 6 bases short and J 0 bases short, with 13 bases between. The V gene's germline CDR1 is MNHEY and CDR2 SVGAGI. CDR3 sequence: CASSFGRSSTDTQYF. CDR3 in DNA: TGTGCCAGCAGCTTCGGCAGGTCTAGCACAGATACGCAGTATTTT.

The genes are TRBV11-2 and TRBJ1-1; a weak D match, TRBD1 (5 bases). The V end lost 0 bases, the J end lost 4 bases, and 9 bases lay between the germline ends. The CDR3 length is 14 residues. Germline V CDR1 and CDR2: SGHAT, FQNNGV. This chain's CDR3 is CASSLEGVGTEAFF. Here the CDR3 DNA reads TGTGCCAGCAGCTTAGAAGGGGTCGGCACTGAAGCTTTCTTT.

The chain recombines TRBV28 with TRBJ1-5; D is undetermined. CDR3 length: 17 amino acids. Trimming removed 6 bases from V and 0 bases from J, with 18 bases in between. Germline CDR1 and CDR2: MDHEN and SYDVKM. DNA for the CDR3: TGTGCCAGCAGCCCCCTTGGGAGTCTTGCTAGCAATCAGCCCCAGCATTTT. It specifies CASSPLGSLASNQPQHF.

The chain employs TRBV7-3 and TRBJ1-1; a weak D match, TRBD1 (5 bases). Per germline, CDR1 SGHTA and CDR2 FQGTGA. This CDR3 comprises 15 residues. V lost 5 bases to trimming and J lost 3 bases, with 16 bases between them. The CDR3 nucleotides are TGTGCCAGCAGCATGCGGGGGACTGCGGACACTGAAGCTTTCTTT. This encodes CASSMRGTADTEAFF.

CDR3 loop: CASSMGARGNQPQHF. The CDR3 coding sequence is TGTGCCAGTAGTATGGGGGCCAGGGGCAATCAGCCCCAGCATTTT. The chain has TRBV19 and TRBJ1-5; D perhaps matches TRBD1 (6 bases). The CDR3 totals 15 residues. V lost 3 bases, J lost 2 bases, and 11 bases lay in between. The germline V gene encodes CDR1 LNHDA and CDR2 SQIVND (reference sequence).

The V and J genes are TRBV2 and TRBJ2-7; 7 bases are a match to TRBD1. The CDR3 is 12 amino acids. From germline, CDR1 is SNHLY and CDR2 FYNNEI. V shed 6 bases and J 4 bases; nucleotides not matched to a gene: 3. CDR3 amino acids: CASSEQGYEQYF. The CDR3 DNA reads TGTGCCAGCAGCGAACAGGGGTACGAGCAGTACTTC.

The chain couples TRBV24-1 to TRBJ2-1; D might be TRBD2 (7 bases). The length of the CDR3 is 16 residues. Per the germline V gene, CDR1 is KGHDR and CDR2 is SFDVKD. The V gene lost 5 bases and the J gene lost 4 bases, with 17 bases spanning the gap. CDR3: CATSAVGGGRYNEQFF. As DNA, the CDR3 is TGTGCCACCAGTGCGGTAGGGGGGGGGCGGTACAATGAGCAGTTCTTC.

J is TRBJ1-6 and V is TRBV21-1. TRBV21-1 is termed a pseudogene. The CDR3 runs to 19 residues. The CDR3 is CASSKGYSPPSGYNSPLHF. For the CDR3, the DNA is TGTGCCAGCAGCAAAGGATACTCTCCGCCGTCGGGGTATAATTCACCCCTCCACTTT.

Only a few counts were recorded for this clone. This chain links TRBV19 with TRBJ1-2; 9 bases map to TRBD1. V shed 5 bases and J 4 bases; nucleotides not matched to a gene: 5. Germline V gives CDR1 LNHDA, CDR2 SQIVND (reference sequence). The CDR3 spans 14 residues. In DNA, the CDR3 is TGTGCCAGTAGTCCGGACAGGGGTGCCTATGGCTACACCTTC. Residues: CASSPDRGAYGYTF. The whole variable domain, filled in from reference TRBV19 and TRBJ1-2, reads DGGITQSPKYLFRKEGQNVTLSCEQNLNHDAMYWYRQDPGQGLRLIYYSQIVNDFQKGDIAEGYSVSREKKESFPLTVTSAQKNPTAFYLCASSPDRGAYGYTFGSGTRLTVV.

This rearrangement joins TRBV6-6 to TRBJ1-4, with D possibly being TRBD1 (6 bases). Germline-derived CDR1 and CDR2 are MNHNY and SVGAGI (reference sequence). Trimming stripped 7 bases from V and 5 bases from J, with 14 bases between. The CDR3 is 14 residues long. The CDR3 reads CASTRTEQNEKLFF. For the CDR3, the DNA is TGTGCCAGCACCCGGACAGAACAAAATGAAAAACTGTTTTTT.

The chain couples TRBV20-1 to TRBJ2-7; 7 nucleotides match TRBD2. The CDR3 totals 10 residues. V lost 8 bases, J lost 7 bases, and 5 bases stayed unmatched. Germline V lookup: CDR1 DFQATT, CDR2 SNEGSKA (reference sequence). The CDR3 region is CSPWGGEQYF. CDR3 sequence (DNA): TGCAGTCCTTGGGGGGGAGAGCAGTACTTC.

This chain joins TRBV5-6 and TRBJ1-2; 9 bases agree with TRBD1. The ends lost 4 bases at V and 3 bases at J; junction bases unmatched: 10. The CDR3 consists of 16 residues. Germline CDR1 is SGHDT and CDR2 is YYEEEE. CDR3 nucleotide sequence: TGTGCCAGCAGCCCGGGGACAGGGCTTTTGTACTATGGCTACACCTTC. As protein: CASSPGTGLLYYGYTF.

This chain uses TRBV6-5 with TRBJ2-1; 9 bases match TRBD2. The germline V gene encodes CDR1 MNHEY and CDR2 SVGAGI. The CDR3 is made up of 14 amino acids. Trimming took 3 bases from V and 3 from J; bases not matched to a gene: 0. CDR3 sequence: CASSYSGSYNEQFF. The CDR3 DNA is TGTGCCAGCAGTTATAGCGGGAGCTACAATGAGCAGTTCTTC.

The chain recombines TRBV2 with TRBJ1-6; tentative D call: TRBD1 (6 bases). V was clipped by 9 bases and J by 6 bases, with 18 bases between them. The CDR3 runs 15 residues. CDR1 and CDR2 from the germline V gene are SNHLY and FYNNEI. Written as DNA, the CDR3 is TGTGCCAGTTTGGACAGCCAAAACTTTAATTCACCCCTCCACTTT. This sequence encodes CASLDSQNFNSPLHF.

This rearrangement joins TRBV15 to TRBJ2-4; weak D call: TRBD1 (6 bases). The CDR3 is made up of 15 amino acids. Trimming cost V 3 bases and J 6 bases, with 15 bases left between them. Germline V gene sequence: CDR1 LNHNV, CDR2 YYDKDF (reference sequence). The CDR3 reads CATSRPDRPVNIQYF. CDR3 DNA sequence: TGTGCCACCAGCAGGCCGGACAGACCCGTAAACATTCAGTACTTC.

The chain employs TRBV10-3 and TRBJ2-7; 7 bases match TRBD2. With V trimmed by 4 bases and J by 2 bases, 5 bases remained unmatched. Germline V gives CDR1 ENHRY, CDR2 SYGVKD. The CDR3 has 14 amino acids. The CDR3 protein is CAISGAGVTYEQYF. CDR3 bases: TGTGCCATCAGTGGGGCGGGGGTAACCTACGAGCAGTACTTC.

The chain carries TRBV11-3 and TRBJ1-1; tentatively, D is TRBD1 (6 bases). V shed 0 bases and J shed 8 bases, with 10 bases lying between them. Looked up from germline, CDR1 is SGHNT and CDR2 is YENEEA. The CDR3 covers 13 residues. The CDR3 DNA reads TGTGCCAGCAGCTTAGAGAGGGGGAAAGAAGCTTTCTTT. Amino acids: CASSLERGKEAFF.

This clone was counted once. The chain recombines TRBV4-2 with TRBJ1-2; 8 nucleotides match TRBD1. With 4 bases clipped from V and 8 bases from J, the junction kept 9 bases outside the gene matches. From germline, CDR1 is LGHNA and CDR2 YNFKEQ. This CDR3 is 14 amino acids long. The CDR3 is CASSRLGQGRGYTF. The CDR3 bases are TGTGCCAGCAGCCGCCTCGGACAGGGCCGAGGCTACACCTTC.

The genes are TRBV28 and TRBJ1-5; a possible D gene is TRBD1 (6 bases). The CDR3 runs 15 residues. V was clipped by 6 bases and J by 0 bases, with 12 bases between them. Germline loops: CDR1 MDHEN, CDR2 SYDVKM. This chain's CDR3 is CASRGGAISNQPQHF. The CDR3 DNA sequence: TGTGCCAGCAGGGGGGGGGCCATTAGCAATCAGCCCCAGCATTTT.

The chain carries TRBV24-1 and TRBJ2-1; D possibly corresponds to TRBD1 (6 bases). CDR1 and CDR2 from the germline V gene are KGHDR and SFDVKD. The V gene lost 4 bases and the J gene lost 0 bases, with 12 bases spanning the gap. This CDR3 is built from 16 residues. CDR3 in amino acids: CATSDPGADSYNEQFF. The CDR3 DNA sequence: TGTGCCACCAGTGACCCAGGGGCCGACTCCTACAATGAGCAGTTCTTC.

V is TRBV6-5 and J is TRBJ2-7; D might be TRBD1 (6 bases). V lost 3 bases and J 2 bases, leaving 14 bases between the germline ends. Germline V gene sequence: CDR1 MNHEY, CDR2 SVGAGI. The CDR3 is made up of 15 amino acids. CDR3 loop: CASSYSRGSPYEQYF. The CDR3 nucleotides are TGTGCCAGCAGTTATTCCAGGGGAAGCCCCTACGAGCAGTACTTC.